The rows below give T cell receptor beta chains drawn from one sample of a study of cytomegalovirus exposure and HLA in healthy donors. Assay: immunoSEQ multiplex PCR; the TCRdb copy retains only in-frame clones and omits some. The repertoire has around 100,000 clones, around 66% of them found once; the top ten carry 3.9%. Sequencing was done on a sample of PBMCs. The receptors were sampled from a man younger than 40 in good health and CMV-seronegative. Each CDR3 is given with its conserved first and last residue. Each record gives: V gene, D gene, clone size, CDR3 length, J gene, CDR3 protein, CDR3 DNA. The D gene is left open where the match is weak. The size field is filled for only some rows; it gives once, few, many or a size class.

V: TRBV10-3; D: .; size: many; length: 14; J: TRBJ1-5; CDR3: CAISESSFNQPQHF; DNA: TGTGCCATCAGTGAGTCTTCTTTCAATCAGCCCCAGCATTTT
V: TRBV6-1; D: TRBD1; size: .; length: 13; J: TRBJ1-1; CDR3: CASRQGPNTEAFF; DNA: TGTGCCAGCAGACAGGGGCCGAACACTGAAGCTTTCTTT
V: TRBV5-4; D: .; size: .; length: 16; J: TRBJ2-5; CDR3: CASSRRSSGQQETQYF; DNA: TGTGCCAGCAGCCGCCGTTCGAGCGGGCAACAAGAGACCCAGTACTTC
V: TRBV7-9; D: TRBD2; size: .; length: 17; J: TRBJ2-5; CDR3: CASSFRRLAGEQETQYF; DNA: TGTGCCAGCAGCTTCCGTAGACTAGCGGGGGAGCAAGAGACCCAGTACTTC
V: TRBV15; D: TRBD1; size: .; length: 17; J: TRBJ2-5; CDR3: CATSRVFRDRGRETQYF; DNA: TGTGCCACCAGCAGAGTTTTCCGGGACAGGGGGCGAGAGACCCAGTACTTC
V: TRBV29-1; D: TRBD1; size: .; length: 14; J: TRBJ1-2; CDR3: CSVEGGTGSNGYTF; DNA: TGCAGCGTTGAAGGGGGGACAGGGTCTAATGGCTACACCTTC
V: TRBV18; D: .; size: .; length: 14; J: TRBJ2-1; CDR3: CASSGQRANNEQFF; DNA: TGTGCCAGCTCAGGCCAGCGGGCCAACAATGAGCAGTTCTTC
V: TRBV11-2; D: .; size: once; length: 14; J: TRBJ2-7; CDR3: CASSFTYTGNEQYF; DNA: TGTGCCAGCAGCTTCACTTACACCGGGAACGAGCAGTACTTC
V: TRBV29-1; D: TRBD1; size: .; length: 14; J: TRBJ2-2; CDR3: CSAPGQSNTGELFF; DNA: TGCAGCGCACCGGGACAGTCCAACACCGGGGAGCTGTTTTTT
V: TRBV6-4; D: .; size: .; length: 13; J: TRBJ2-7; CDR3: CASTRLGSYEQYF; DNA: TGTGCCAGCACTCGACTAGGTTCCTACGAGCAGTACTTC
V: TRBV15; D: .; size: .; length: 12; J: TRBJ1-4; CDR3: CATQAAGEKLFF; DNA: TGTGCCACCCAGGCTGCGGGCGAAAAACTGTTTTTT
V: TRBV27; D: .; size: once; length: 15; J: TRBJ2-1; CDR3: CATSRVGFTYNEQFF; DNA: TGTGCCACCTCCCGGGTTGGGTTTACCTACAATGAGCAGTTCTTC
V: TRBV9; D: .; size: .; length: 14; J: TRBJ1-1; CDR3: CASSETGESTEAFF; DNA: TGTGCCAGCAGCGAGACAGGTGAGAGCACTGAAGCTTTCTTT
V: TRBV5-6; D: TRBD1; size: .; length: 15; J: TRBJ1-4; CDR3: CASSLRGGWDEKLFF; DNA: TGTGCCAGCAGCTTGAGAGGGGGCTGGGACGAAAAACTGTTTTTT
V: TRBV4-1; D: .; size: .; length: 14; J: TRBJ2-7; CDR3: CASSQPTGMYEQYF; DNA: TGCGCCAGCAGCCAACCTACAGGGATGTACGAGCAGTACTTC
V: TRBV28; D: TRBD1; size: .; length: 12; J: TRBJ1-2; CDR3: CASETGTYGYTF; DNA: TGTGCCAGCGAGACAGGGACCTATGGCTACACCTTC
V: TRBV4-2; D: TRBD2; size: .; length: 16; J: TRBJ2-7; CDR3: CASSQDAWGGSYEQYF; DNA: TGTGCCAGCAGCCAAGATGCGTGGGGAGGGTCCTACGAGCAGTACTTC
V: TRBV6-6; D: TRBD2; size: .; length: 15; J: TRBJ2-3; CDR3: CASRLTSDSTDTQYF; DNA: TGTGCCAGCAGACTAACTAGCGACAGCACAGATACGCAGTATTTT
V: TRBV29-1; D: .; size: .; length: 10; J: TRBJ1-1; CDR3: CSVAGIEAFF; DNA: TGCAGCGTGGCCGGGATCGAAGCTTTCTTT
V: TRBV11-1; D: .; size: .; length: 16; J: TRBJ2-1; CDR3: CASSSRFDGLANEQFF; DNA: TGTGCCAGCAGCTCTAGGTTTGACGGTTTGGCCAATGAGCAGTTCTTC
V: TRBV21-1; D: .; size: once; length: 15; J: TRBJ2-2; CDR3: CASSRRGQNTGELFF; DNA: TGTGCCAGCAGCCGCCGGGGACAGAACACCGGGGAGCTGTTTTTT
V: TRBV7-2; D: .; size: few; length: 15; J: TRBJ1-4; CDR3: CASSTFSATNEKLFF; DNA: TGTGCCAGCAGCACGTTTAGTGCAACTAATGAAAAACTGTTTTTT
V: TRBV2; D: TRBD1; size: .; length: 15; J: TRBJ2-7; CDR3: CASSAGTGVFYEQYF; DNA: TGTGCCAGCAGTGCCGGGACAGGGGTATTCTACGAGCAGTACTTC
V: TRBV19; D: TRBD1; size: .; length: 15; J: TRBJ1-5; CDR3: CASSIDYRGSQPQHF; DNA: TGTGCCAGTAGTATAGATTACAGGGGGTCGCAGCCCCAGCATTTT
V: TRBV5-1; D: .; size: few; length: 17; J: TRBJ1-3; CDR3: CASSLAELVISGNTIYF; DNA: TGCGCCAGCAGCTTGGCCGAACTTGTTATCTCTGGAAACACCATATATTTT